These 28 T cell receptor beta chains originate from one sample sequenced in a study of blood T cell repertoires in COVID-19. TCRdb's copy holds only in-frame clones and misses some; the assay was immunoSEQ multiplex PCR. The table lists some 150,000 clones, 80% to 90% of them singletons. The source material was peripheral blood. All receptors derive from a man aged 45-60 years who had recovered from COVID-19.

The chain recombines TRBV6-5 with TRBJ1-2, with D perhaps TRBD1 (6 bases). V was shortened by 5 bases and J by 5 bases, with 15 bases between the two germline ends. This CDR3 comprises 14 residues. CDR1 is MNHEY and CDR2 is SVGAGI in the germline V gene. The CDR3 sequence: CASSLDSLSYGYTF. The CDR3 bases are TGTGCCAGCAGTCTGGACAGTCTCTCTTATGGCTACACCTTC.

A few counts support this clone. The rearrangement uses TRBV12-5 and TRBJ1-4, with D tentatively TRBD1 (5 bases). The CDR3 length is 14 residues. The germline gives CDR1 LGHNT, CDR2 FRNRAP. The V gene lost 3 bases and the J gene lost 8 bases, with 13 bases spanning the gap. The CDR3 coding sequence is TGTGCTAGTGGTTTATGGCAGGGTGGGGAAAAACTGTTTTTT. Amino acid sequence: CASGLWQGGEKLFF. The full variable domain, rest sourced from reference TRBV12-5 and TRBJ1-4, is DARVTQTPRHKVTEMGQEVTMRCQPILGHNTVFWYRQTMMQGLELLAYFRNRAPLDDSGMPKDRFSAEMPDATLATLKIQPSEPRDSAVYFCASGLWQGGEKLFFGSGTQLSVL.

The rearrangement joins TRBV6-5 to TRBJ2-7, with TRBD2 matching over 12 bases. The CDR3 loop spans 13 amino acids. The V gene's germline CDR1 is MNHEY and CDR2 SVGAGI. After removal of 6 bases from V and 6 bases from J, the junction contained 3 bases not matched to a gene. CDR3 protein: CASRLAGGLEQYF. The CDR3 DNA follows: TGTGCCAGCAGACTAGCGGGGGGTCTCGAGCAGTACTTC.

The chain uses TRBV6-2 or TRBV6-3 and TRBJ1-2; D call uncertain. The CDR3 has 13 amino acids. Germline V gives CDR1 MNHEY, CDR2 SVGEGT. Deletions cut 2 bases from V and 7 bases from J, with 11 bases between. CDR3 sequence: CASSYTVESGYTF. The CDR3, as DNA: TGTGCCAGCAGTTACACGGTAGAGAGTGGCTACACCTTC.

This clone was seen once. V usage is TRBV2 and J usage is TRBJ2-7; possible D gene TRBD1, 5 bases. Between the trimmed V and J ends, which lost 1 base and 3 bases, there was a span of 13 bases. This CDR3 comprises 15 residues. The V gene's germline CDR1 is SNHLY and CDR2 FYNNEI. The CDR3, as DNA: TGTGCCAGCAGTGAAGAGGGGAACTCTCTCTACGAGCAGTACTTC. It is translated as CASSEEGNSLYEQYF.

V is TRBV19 and J is TRBJ1-2; D gene unclear. V was trimmed by 1 base and J by 8 bases, leaving 17 bases between them. The germline CDR1 and CDR2 sequences are LNHDA and SQIVND (reference sequence). The CDR3 runs to 15 residues. The DNA for the CDR3 is TGTGCCAGTAGTATAGCCCCACAGATCAGTTTCGGCTACACCTTC. As protein: CASSIAPQISFGYTF.

This chain uses TRBV18 with TRBJ2-3; possible D gene TRBD2, 6 bases. CDR3 length equals 16 residues. Germline CDR1 is KGHSH and CDR2 is LQKENI. V was cut by 6 bases and J by 1 base, with 17 bases left in between. CDR3 in amino acids: CASSPPRGTGTDTQYF. The CDR3 region has the DNA TGTGCCAGCTCTCCGCCACGCGGGACCGGCACAGATACGCAGTATTTT.

The chain combines TRBV6-1 with TRBJ2-7, with D uncertain. This CDR3 spans 11 amino acids. Germline CDR1 is MNHNS and CDR2 is SASEGT. V was pared by 6 bases and J by 3 bases, with 6 bases between. For the CDR3, the DNA is TGTGCCAGCAGCAAACTCTACGAGCAGTACTTC. The encoded protein is CASSKLYEQYF.

The chain employs TRBV5-1 and TRBJ2-5; a weak D match, TRBD1 (6 bases). The CDR3 sequence is 15 residues long. The V end lost 5 bases, the J end lost 2 bases, and 16 bases lay between the germline ends. CDR1 SGHRS and CDR2 YFSETQ come from the germline V gene. CDR3 in amino acids: CASRILGQIQETQYF. In DNA form, the CDR3 reads TGCGCCAGCAGAATACTCGGACAGATACAAGAGACCCAGTACTTC.

V gene TRBV19 combines with J gene TRBJ2-2, with no clear D. The CDR3 loop spans 13 amino acids. Germline V gene data show CDR1 as LNHDA and CDR2 as SQIVND (reference sequence). Deletions cut 5 bases from V and 8 bases from J, with 12 bases between. The CDR3 DNA sequence: TGTGCCAGTAGTTCGCAGGTTGGTGGGGAGCTGTTTTTT. Translating it yields CASSSQVGGELFF.

The CDR3 reads CASSLAGGAKTQYF. The CDR3 region has the DNA TGTGCCAGCAGCTTAGCGGGGGGGGCAAAGACCCAGTACTTC. The V gene is TRBV7-2, the J gene TRBJ2-5; possibly TRBD2 for D (7 bases). This CDR3 is 14 amino acids long. CDR1 and CDR2 (germline): SGHTA, FQGNSA. V was clipped by 0 bases and J by 6 bases, with 11 bases between them.

This clone has just a few counts. The rearrangement uses TRBV7-2 and TRBJ2-2, with 7 bases identical to TRBD1. The CDR3 is 14 residues long. V was clipped by 6 bases and J by 0 bases; unmatched bases: 1. Germline-derived CDR1 and CDR2 are SGHTA and FQGNSA. The DNA for the CDR3 is TGTGCCAGCAGGGACAGGACGAACACCGGGGAGCTGTTTTTT. It is translated as CASRDRTNTGELFF. The full variable domain, in which reference TRBV7-2 and TRBJ2-2 provide the parts outside the CDR3, is GAGVSQSPSNKVTEKGKDVELRCDPISGHTALYWYRQSLGQGLEFLIYFQGNSAPDKSGLPSDRFSAERTGGSVSTLTIQRTQQEDSAVYLCASRDRTNTGELFFGEGSRLTVL.

The genes are TRBV30 and TRBJ2-5; the match to TRBD1 covers 8 bases. Germline assignment: CDR1 GTSNPN and CDR2 SVGIG (reference sequence). V was pared by 2 bases and J by 5 bases, with 7 bases of the junction left unmatched. The CDR3 length is 14 residues. The CDR3 sequence: CAWSRGQVVETQYF. Here the CDR3 DNA reads TGTGCCTGGAGTAGGGGACAGGTGGTGGAGACCCAGTACTTC.

The genes are TRBV7-2 and TRBJ1-4; D uncertain. CDR3 length: 15 amino acids. Trimming cost V 0 bases and J 8 bases, with 13 bases left between them. The germline V gene encodes CDR1 SGHTA and CDR2 FQGNSA. Here the CDR3 DNA reads TGTGCCAGCAGCTTAGCGCCTGGAAGCGGGGAAAAACTGTTTTTT. This codes for CASSLAPGSGEKLFF. Full variable domain (outside the CDR3, taken from reference TRBV7-2 and TRBJ1-4): GAGVSQSPSNKVTEKGKDVELRCDPISGHTALYWYRQSLGQGLEFLIYFQGNSAPDKSGLPSDRFSAERTGGSVSTLTIQRTQQEDSAVYLCASSLAPGSGEKLFFGSGTQLSVL.

The V call is TRBV6-5, the J call TRBJ2-7, with 10 positions matching TRBD1. This CDR3 spans 15 amino acids. Germline CDR1 is MNHEY and CDR2 is SVGAGI. With V trimmed by 8 bases and J by 5 bases, 12 bases remained unmatched. For the CDR3, the DNA is TGTGCCAGCGCCCGGGGGGACAGGGGCTTTGACGAGCAGTACTTC. Protein: CASARGDRGFDEQYF.

The table lists this clone with a count of one. In DNA form, the CDR3 reads TGTGCCAGCAGCTTTCGTCGTCTGGCGGGGCAAGAGACCCAGTACTTC. It specifies CASSFRRLAGQETQYF. The J gene is TRBJ2-5, the V gene TRBV7-2, with D possibly matching TRBD2 (6 bases). Trimming removed 3 bases from V and 2 bases from J, with 16 bases in between. CDR3 size: 16 residues. Germline CDR1 and CDR2: SGHTA and FQGNSA. The entire variable domain, with the rest obtained from reference TRBV7-2 and TRBJ2-5, is as follows: GAGVSQSPSNKVTEKGKDVELRCDPISGHTALYWYRQSLGQGLEFLIYFQGNSAPDKSGLPSDRFSAERTGGSVSTLTIQRTQQEDSAVYLCASSFRRLAGQETQYFGPGTRLLVL.

A few counts support this clone. CDR3 sequence reads: CASSQLAGTSYGYTF. Written as DNA, the CDR3 is TGTGCCAGCAGCCAATTGGCAGGGACTTCCTATGGCTACACCTTC. The chain recombines TRBV3-1 (or the pseudogene TRBV3-2) with TRBJ1-2, with D perhaps TRBD1 (5 bases). From germline, CDR1 is LGHDT and CDR2 YNNKEL (reference sequence). The CDR3 consists of 15 residues. Trimming shortened V by 2 bases and J by 4 bases, and 14 bases separated the two germline ends.

The table lists this clone with a few counts. This chain links TRBV5-8 with TRBJ1-6; 8 bases align to TRBD1. The junction had 10 bases not matched to a gene; V was cut back by 2 bases and J by 9 bases. The CDR3 length is 16 residues. The V gene's germline CDR1 is SGHTS and CDR2 YDEGEE. In DNA form, the CDR3 reads TGTGCCAGCAGCTTCTCGGACAGGGTGGTTGGTTCACCCCTCCACTTT. Translation gives CASSFSDRVVGSPLHF.

This chain links TRBV7-2 with TRBJ1-1; D may be TRBD1 (5 bases). Germline CDR1 and CDR2: SGHTA and FQGNSA. The CDR3 loop spans 14 amino acids. Trimming stripped 1 base from V and 11 bases from J, with 17 bases between. CDR3 region: CASSLGRASQQAFF. The CDR3 nucleotides are TGTGCCAGCAGCTTAGGCAGGGCCTCTCAGCAGGCTTTCTTT.

This rearrangement joins TRBV5-1 to TRBJ1-4; 10 positions agree with TRBD1. Germline CDR1 SGHRS, CDR2 YFSETQ. The CDR3 is made up of 15 amino acids. With V trimmed by 4 bases and J by 14 bases, 14 bases remained unmatched. In DNA, the CDR3 is TGCGCCAGCAGCGGGGACAGGGGAGAAGGGGATCGCCTGTTTTTT. It codes for CASSGDRGEGDRLFF.

This sequence joins TRBV5-1 and TRBJ1-4; 7 bases line up with TRBD1. After removal of 3 bases from V and 3 bases from J, the junction contained 5 bases not matched to a gene. The germline V gene has CDR1 SGHRS and CDR2 YFSETQ. The CDR3 loop spans 15 amino acids. The DNA of the CDR3 is TGCGCCAGCAGCTCTGTCGGGACAGCTAATGAAAAACTGTTTTTT. Its translation is CASSSVGTANEKLFF.

The J gene is TRBJ2-2, the V gene TRBV6-2 or TRBV6-3; D is unclear. V was cut by 2 bases and J by 1 base, with 23 bases left in between. Germline V CDR1 and CDR2: MNHEY, SVGEGT. The CDR3 extends over 20 amino acids. Here the CDR3 DNA reads TGTGCCAGCAGTTACACCCGCCCGCTCACGACACGCCGGAACACCGGGGAGCTGTTTTTT. Amino acids: CASSYTRPLTTRRNTGELFF.

This clone has a single count. Here the CDR3 reads CASSSRGGPGLINGYTF. CDR3 nucleotide sequence: TGTGCCAGCAGCTCACGGGGGGGGCCCGGGCTGATAAATGGCTACACCTTC. The chain uses TRBV7-2 and TRBJ1-2, with a weak D call TRBD1 (6 bases). Germline CDR1 is SGHTA and CDR2 is FQGNSA. V gave up 4 bases and J gave up 6 bases, with 24 bases separating them. The CDR3 contains 17 residues. Together with reference TRBV7-2 and TRBJ1-2, the CDR3 gives the full variable domain: GAGVSQSPSNKVTEKGKDVELRCDPISGHTALYWYRQSLGQGLEFLIYFQGNSAPDKSGLPSDRFSAERTGGSVSTLTIQRTQQEDSAVYLCASSSRGGPGLINGYTFGSGTRLTVV.

The J gene is TRBJ1-2, the V gene TRBV7-8, with D unresolved. The CDR3 extends over 15 amino acids. The germline V gene encodes CDR1 SGHVS and CDR2 FQNEAQ. Trimming took 7 bases from V and 5 from J, leaving 20 bases between them. Here the CDR3 reads CASTLNEVGFYGYTF. The CDR3 nucleotides are TGTGCCAGCACTTTAAATGAGGTCGGGTTTTATGGCTACACCTTC.

The sample holds one count of this clone. The chain has TRBV2 and TRBJ1-6; D is perhaps TRBD1 (6 bases). This CDR3 is 17 amino acids long. V shed 4 bases and J shed 0 bases, with 13 bases lying between them. CDR1 and CDR2 from the germline V gene are SNHLY and FYNNEI. CDR3 residues: CASSAPGTTSYNSPLHF. CDR3 in DNA: TGTGCCAGCAGTGCTCCCGGGACAACCTCCTATAATTCACCCCTCCACTTT.

The chain employs TRBV2 and TRBJ1-6; 9 nucleotides match TRBD1. V trimming: 4 bases; J trimming: 9 bases; junction bases outside the gene matches: 7. In germline, CDR1 is SNHLY, CDR2 FYNNEI. This CDR3 region has 15 residues. CDR3 in amino acids: CASSGRTGASSPLHF. Here the CDR3 DNA reads TGTGCCAGCAGTGGGCGGACAGGGGCCTCTTCACCCCTCCACTTT.

This clone was counted a few times. V is TRBV7-8 and J is TRBJ1-2, with D possibly TRBD1 on 5 matching bases. V gave up 4 bases and J gave up 1 base, with 16 bases separating them. This CDR3 has 16 residues. CDR1 is SGHVS and CDR2 is FQNEAQ in the germline V gene. CDR3: CASSSIEQALNYGYTF. The DNA of the CDR3 is TGTGCCAGCAGCTCAATCGAACAGGCGCTTAACTATGGCTACACCTTC.

This clone was picked up one time. The V call is TRBV5-8, the J call TRBJ2-6; D is unclear. Germline CDR1 is SGHTS and CDR2 is YDEGEE. V was cut by 0 bases and J by 0 bases, with 4 bases left in between. The CDR3 has 15 residues. The CDR3 sequence: CASSLAVSGANVLTF. CDR3 in DNA: TGTGCCAGCAGCTTGGCAGTCTCTGGGGCCAACGTCCTGACTTTC. The full variable domain, its missing parts supplied by reference TRBV5-8 and TRBJ2-6, is EAGVTQSPTHLIKTRGQQATLRCSPISGHTSVYWYQQALGLGLQFLLWYDEGEERNRGNFPPRFSGRQFPNYSSELNVNALELEDSALYLCASSLAVSGANVLTFGAGSRLTVL.